The entry below describes one TCR beta chain. Its target is not known. TCRdb keeps only in-frame clones here, not all; method: immunoSEQ multiplex PCR. The data contain tens of thousands of clones, about 88% of them singletons. This record comes from a study of OX40 agonist ivuxolimab in advanced cancers. The CDR3 sequence is 13 residues long. V was clipped by 8 bases and J by 7 bases, with 12 bases between them. CDR1 and CDR2 (germline): MDHEN, SYDVKM. Findings and caveats of the study: There were, on average, more expanded clones in CD8+ T cells than in CD4+.

The clonotype was recovered from an adult with an advanced solid tumor such as melanoma, head and neck, liver or kidney cancer. The rearrangement uses TRBV28 and TRBJ1-6; D is uncertain. The specimen was CD4+ or CD8+ T cells sorted from blood, collected in a trial of the OX40 agonist ivuxolimab. The CDR3: CASLGSRNSPLHF. The CDR3 DNA is TGTGCCAGCCTCGGGAGTCGAAATTCACCCCTCCACTTT.